Described below is a single T cell receptor (beta chain) sequence and its context. These data belong to a study of blood T cell repertoires in COVID-19. Original analysis: By means of reference gene primer amplification, nucleated cell counts were estimated. Profiling relied on immunoSEQ multiplex PCR, and the TCRdb table lists in-frame clones only, not all of them. V and J calls and clone size follow that table, whereas D and trimming were derived from the DNA. The sample has about 410,000 clones; roughly 90% are singletons. The clonotype comes from a woman aged 35 to 49 with COVID-19, enrolled during active disease. Sequenced material: peripheral blood.

Here the CDR3 reads CASSPRRQGTGETQYF. The CDR3 DNA reads TGTGCCAGCAGCCCCCGACGACAGGGGACGGGGGAGACCCAGTACTTC. The chain has TRBV7-6 and TRBJ2-5, with TRBD1 matching over 8 bases. V lost 5 bases to trimming and J lost 5 bases; unmatched junction nucleotides: 13. CDR1 SGHVS and CDR2 FNYEAQ come from the germline V gene. The CDR3 spans 16 residues.